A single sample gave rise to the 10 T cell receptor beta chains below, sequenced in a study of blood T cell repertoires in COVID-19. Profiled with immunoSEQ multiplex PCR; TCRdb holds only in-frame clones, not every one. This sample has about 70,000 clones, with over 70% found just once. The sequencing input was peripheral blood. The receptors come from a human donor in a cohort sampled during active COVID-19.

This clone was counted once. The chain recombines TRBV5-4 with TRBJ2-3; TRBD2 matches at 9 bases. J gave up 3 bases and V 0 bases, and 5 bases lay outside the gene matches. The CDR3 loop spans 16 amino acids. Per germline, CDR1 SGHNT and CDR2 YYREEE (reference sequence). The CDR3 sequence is CASSLELAGVTDTQYF. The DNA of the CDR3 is TGTGCCAGCAGCTTGGAACTAGCGGGTGTAACAGATACGCAGTATTTT.

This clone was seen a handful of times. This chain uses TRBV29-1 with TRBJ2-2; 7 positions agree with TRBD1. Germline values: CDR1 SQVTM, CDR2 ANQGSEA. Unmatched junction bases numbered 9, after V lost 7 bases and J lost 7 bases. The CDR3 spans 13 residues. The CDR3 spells CSASTGDGGELFF. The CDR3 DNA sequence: TGCAGCGCCAGCACAGGGGACGGCGGGGAGCTGTTTTTT.

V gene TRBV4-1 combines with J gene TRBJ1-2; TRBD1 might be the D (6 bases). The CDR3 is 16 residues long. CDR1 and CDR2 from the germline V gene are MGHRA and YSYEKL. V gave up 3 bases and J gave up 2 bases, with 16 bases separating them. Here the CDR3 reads CASSQDSRTENYGYTF. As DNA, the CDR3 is TGCGCCAGCAGCCAGGACAGTCGGACGGAAAACTATGGCTACACCTTC.

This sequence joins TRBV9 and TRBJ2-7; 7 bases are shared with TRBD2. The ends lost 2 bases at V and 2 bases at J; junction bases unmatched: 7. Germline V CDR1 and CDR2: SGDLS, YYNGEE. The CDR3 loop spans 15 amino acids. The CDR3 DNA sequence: TGTGCCAGCAGCGTGGCCGGGGGGACGACCTACGAGCAGTACTTC. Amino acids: CASSVAGGTTYEQYF.

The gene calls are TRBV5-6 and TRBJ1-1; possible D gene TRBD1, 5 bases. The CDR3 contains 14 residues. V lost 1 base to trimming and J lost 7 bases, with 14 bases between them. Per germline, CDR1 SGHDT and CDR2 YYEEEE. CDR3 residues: CASSLPQARGEAFF. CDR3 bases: TGTGCCAGCAGCTTGCCACAGGCTAGGGGTGAAGCTTTCTTT.

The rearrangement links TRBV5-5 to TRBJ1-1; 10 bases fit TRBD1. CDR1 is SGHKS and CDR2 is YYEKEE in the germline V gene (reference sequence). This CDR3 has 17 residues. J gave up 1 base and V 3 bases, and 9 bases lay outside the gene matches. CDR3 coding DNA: TGTGCCAGCAGCTCCGGATTTCGGACAGGGGGGAACACTGAAGCTTTCTTT. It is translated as CASSSGFRTGGNTEAFF.

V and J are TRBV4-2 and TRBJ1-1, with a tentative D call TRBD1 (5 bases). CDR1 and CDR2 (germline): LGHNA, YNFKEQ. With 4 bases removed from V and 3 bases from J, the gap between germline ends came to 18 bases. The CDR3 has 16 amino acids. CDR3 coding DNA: TGTGCCAGCAGCCTACAACCCACGACAGAGTACACTGAAGCTTTCTTT. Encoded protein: CASSLQPTTEYTEAFF.

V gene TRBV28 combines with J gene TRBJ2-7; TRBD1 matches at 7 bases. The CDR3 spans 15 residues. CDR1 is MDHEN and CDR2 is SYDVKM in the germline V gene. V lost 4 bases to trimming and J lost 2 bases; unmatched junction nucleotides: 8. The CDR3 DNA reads TGTGCCAGCAGTTCCCCCCGGACAGGAGCCTACGAGCAGTACTTC. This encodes CASSSPRTGAYEQYF. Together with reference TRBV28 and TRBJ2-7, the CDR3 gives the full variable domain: DVKVTQSSRYLVKRTGEKVFLECVQDMDHENMFWYRQDPGLGLRLIYFSYDVKMKEKGDIPEGYSVSREKKERFSLILESASTNQTSMYLCASSSPRTGAYEQYFGPGTRLTVT.

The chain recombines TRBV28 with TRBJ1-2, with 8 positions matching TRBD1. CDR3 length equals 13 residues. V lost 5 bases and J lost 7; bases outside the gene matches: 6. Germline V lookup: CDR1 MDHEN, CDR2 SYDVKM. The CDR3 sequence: CASSAQGVAGYTF. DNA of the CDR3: TGTGCCAGCAGTGCACAGGGGGTTGCTGGCTACACCTTC.

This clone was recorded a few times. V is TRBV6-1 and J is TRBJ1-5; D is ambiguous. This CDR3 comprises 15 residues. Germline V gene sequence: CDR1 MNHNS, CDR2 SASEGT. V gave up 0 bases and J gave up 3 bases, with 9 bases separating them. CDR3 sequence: CASSEARIPNQPQHF. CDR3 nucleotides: TGTGCCAGCAGTGAAGCGCGGATACCCAATCAGCCCCAGCATTTT.